The 19 T cell receptor beta chains below all came from one sample that was sequenced in a study of cytomegalovirus exposure and HLA in healthy donors. 60 Vbeta and 13 Jbeta primers were used in PCR. Generated by immunoSEQ multiplex PCR, the TCRdb table keeps only in-frame clones and is missing some. The sample includes some 140,000 clones, 74% seen only once; the top ten take 4.3%. The sequencing input was PBMCs. These receptors were collected from a young man in good health and CMV-seropositive.

J is TRBJ2-5 and V is TRBV14, with 7 nucleotides matching TRBD1. Losses at the gene ends were 3 bases for V and 0 bases for J; bases not matched to a gene: 10. Germline V gene data show CDR1 as SGHDN and CDR2 as FVKESK. The CDR3 runs to 17 residues. The CDR3 coding sequence is TGTGCCAGCAGCCAGCCGTTCGGGACAGTGTACCAAGAGACCCAGTACTTC. Protein: CASSQPFGTVYQETQYF.

This clone was seen a single time. V is TRBV27 and J is TRBJ2-7; possible D gene TRBD2, 5 bases. This CDR3 comprises 14 residues. V dropped 5 bases and J dropped 4 bases, with 15 bases sitting between them. The germline gives CDR1 MNHEY, CDR2 SMNVEV (reference sequence). This chain's CDR3 is CASSLPGRGYEQYF. The CDR3 DNA reads as TGTGCCAGCAGTCTACCTGGACGGGGATACGAGCAGTACTTC.

The CDR3 sequence is CASRDSYEQYF. The CDR3 DNA is TGTGCCAGCAGGGACAGCTACGAGCAGTACTTC. This chain connects TRBV2 to TRBJ2-7, with D tentatively TRBD1 (6 bases). Deletions cut 6 bases from V and 3 bases from J, with 6 bases between. Germline-derived CDR1 and CDR2 are SNHLY and FYNNEI. CDR3 size: 11 residues.

The chain joins TRBV28 to TRBJ1-5, with a weak D call TRBD1 (6 bases). V was trimmed by 1 base and J by 4 bases, leaving 8 bases between them. Germline V gives CDR1 MDHEN, CDR2 SYDVKM. The CDR3 loop spans 14 amino acids. CDR3 in amino acids: CASSLLQGNQPQHF. For the CDR3, the DNA is TGTGCCAGCAGTTTATTACAGGGAAATCAGCCCCAGCATTTT.

The J gene is TRBJ2-1, the V gene TRBV2; D ambiguous. Trimming stripped 5 bases from V and 0 bases from J, with 11 bases between. The V gene's germline CDR1 is SNHLY and CDR2 FYNNEI. The CDR3 covers 15 residues. CDR3 nucleotide sequence: TGTGCCAGCAGTTCCCAGGCAGGCTCCTACAATGAGCAGTTCTTC. Encoded protein: CASSSQAGSYNEQFF.

The rearrangement links TRBV6-5 to TRBJ2-2; 8 nucleotides align to TRBD2. CDR3 length: 16 amino acids. V lost 3 bases, J lost 5 bases, and 8 bases stayed unmatched. Germline CDR1 and CDR2: MNHEY and SVGAGI. CDR3 residues: CASSYWAGGGTGELFF. In DNA, the CDR3 is TGTGCCAGCAGTTATTGGGCGGGAGGTGGGACCGGGGAGCTGTTTTTT.

This clone was detected only once. V usage is TRBV7-9 and J usage is TRBJ1-2; D gene uncertain. The CDR3 totals 14 residues. CDR1 is SEHNR, CDR2 FQNEAQ, per germline (reference sequence). Trimming removed 1 base at V and 5 bases at J, with 11 bases between. The CDR3: CASSLDGVGYGYTF. The CDR3 DNA reads as TGTGCCAGCAGCTTAGACGGGGTCGGGTATGGCTACACCTTC.

The chain links TRBV9 to TRBJ2-1; TRBD2 is a possible D gene (7 bases). The germline V and J ends were trimmed by 0 bases and 2 bases, with 12 bases remaining between them. CDR1 SGDLS and CDR2 YYNGEE come from the germline V gene. The CDR3 length is 16 residues. DNA for the CDR3: TGTGCCAGCAGCGTAGATCCGGGGGGCGCCTACAATGAGCAGTTCTTC. Its protein is CASSVDPGGAYNEQFF.

This chain uses TRBV28 with TRBJ1-4, with D possibly being TRBD1 (5 bases). V was shortened by 5 bases and J by 10 bases, with 20 bases between the two germline ends. The germline gives CDR1 MDHEN, CDR2 SYDVKM. This CDR3 has 15 residues. Here the CDR3 DNA reads TGTGCCAGCAGTCCCCAGGCAGGGCGAGGTGTAAAACTGTTTTTT. Encoded protein: CASSPQAGRGVKLFF.

The chain combines TRBV7-2 with TRBJ2-1; no clear D gene. CDR1 is SGHTA and CDR2 is FQGNSA in the germline V gene. Trimming removed 4 bases from V and 8 bases from J, with 6 bases in between. The length of the CDR3 is 11 residues. The CDR3 region is CASSSNYEQFF. The CDR3 nucleotides are TGTGCCAGCAGCTCCAATTATGAGCAGTTCTTC.

The J gene is TRBJ2-7, the V gene TRBV7-2; no clear D gene. Germline V gene lookup returns CDR1 SGHTA and CDR2 FQGNSA. Between the trimmed V and J ends, which lost 3 bases and 3 bases, there was a span of 12 bases. The CDR3 runs 14 residues. The CDR3 spells CASSFSQLLYEQYF. Here the CDR3 DNA reads TGTGCCAGCAGCTTCTCTCAACTTCTCTACGAGCAGTACTTC.

The chain links TRBV7-8 to TRBJ2-7; 9 positions agree with TRBD1. The length of the CDR3 is 14 residues. The germline CDR1 and CDR2 sequences are SGHVS and FQNEAQ. With 4 bases clipped from V and 2 bases from J, the junction kept 3 bases outside the gene matches. The CDR3 loop is CASSWGQGPYEQYF. CDR3 coding DNA: TGTGCCAGCAGCTGGGGACAGGGTCCCTACGAGCAGTACTTC.

The chain has TRBV19 and TRBJ1-2; D may be TRBD1 (5 bases). Germline assignment: CDR1 LNHDA and CDR2 SQIVND (reference sequence). Trimming removed 6 bases from V and 8 bases from J, with 10 bases in between. The CDR3 runs to 11 residues. The DNA of the CDR3 is TGTGCCAGTAGAGGGACTTACGGCTACACCTTC. Translating gives CASRGTYGYTF.

The chain joins TRBV25-1 to TRBJ2-7; tentative D call: TRBD1 (6 bases). Deletions cut 3 bases from V and 2 bases from J, with 8 bases between. CDR3 size: 13 residues. The germline V gene has CDR1 MGHDK and CDR2 SYGVNS. As DNA, the CDR3 is TGTGCCAGCAGTGACGGACAGACCTACGAGCAGTACTTC. This gives the protein CASSDGQTYEQYF.

This sequence joins TRBV2 and TRBJ2-7, with TRBD2 matching 10 bases. V gave up 6 bases and J gave up 5 bases; unmatched junction bases: 10. The CDR3 totals 15 residues. CDR1 is SNHLY and CDR2 is FYNNEI in the germline V gene. CDR3 in amino acids: CASRSLAGEVHEQYF. The CDR3 nucleotides read TGTGCCAGCAGGTCTCTAGCGGGAGAAGTGCACGAGCAGTACTTC.

V usage is TRBV6-5 and J usage is TRBJ2-7, with 11 positions matching TRBD2. CDR3 size: 15 residues. The junction had 10 bases not matched to a gene; V was cut back by 7 bases and J by 5 bases. Germline V CDR1 and CDR2: MNHEY, SVGAGI. CDR3 DNA sequence: TGTGCCAGCAATATAGCGGGAGGGCCATACCACGAGCAGTACTTC. This translates into CASNIAGGPYHEQYF.

In its sample, this clone was seen a few times. V is TRBV28 and J is TRBJ1-5; weak D call: TRBD1 (5 bases). The CDR3 sequence is 16 residues long. CDR1 is MDHEN, CDR2 SYDVKM, per germline. V was shortened by 3 bases and J by 0 bases, with 12 bases between the two germline ends. CDR3: CASSLGGYNSNQPQHF. The CDR3 DNA is TGTGCCAGCAGTTTGGGGGGGTATAATAGCAATCAGCCCCAGCATTTT.

This clone has a handful of counts. The rearrangement links TRBV7-2 to TRBJ2-5; a weak D match, TRBD1 (7 bases). V shed 5 bases and J shed 3 bases, with 10 bases lying between them. There are 13 residues in the CDR3. Germline CDR1 is SGHTA and CDR2 is FQGNSA. This CDR3 reads CASSQGGEETQYF. As DNA, the CDR3 is TGTGCCAGCAGCCAGGGGGGAGAAGAGACCCAGTACTTC.

The V call is TRBV27, the J call TRBJ1-5, with D tentatively TRBD1 (6 bases). The V end lost 5 bases, the J end lost 4 bases, and 15 bases lay between the germline ends. The CDR3 totals 15 residues. CDR1 is MNHEY and CDR2 is SMNVEV in the germline V gene (reference sequence). The CDR3 here is CASSLKTGGNQPQHF. CDR3 nucleotides: TGTGCCAGCAGTCTCAAGACAGGTGGGAATCAGCCCCAGCATTTT.